This TCR beta chain originates from a study of cytomegalovirus exposure and HLA in healthy donors. Germline V gene lookup returns CDR1 MNHNY and CDR2 SVGAGI (reference sequence). The CDR3 loop spans 16 amino acids. PCR primers comprised 60 Vbeta and 13 Jbeta primers. Profiled with immunoSEQ multiplex PCR; TCRdb holds only in-frame clones, not every one. This table has some 130,000 clones, over 60% appearing once. The rearrangement links TRBV6-6 to TRBJ2-5; possibly TRBD2 for D (7 bases). The assigned J gene may be wrong: the sequence end matches TRBJ2-7 better. The receptor was derived from a male donor in good health and CMV-seropositive. Sequencing was performed on PBMCs. DNA for the CDR3: TGTGCCAGCCAGCCCCAGGGCGGGGGCAGCTCCTACGAGCAGTACTTC. Amino acids: CASQPQGGGSSYEQYF.